The T cell receptor beta chain under discussion was sequenced for a study of control samples from healthy donors and cancer patients (dated by TCRdb to 2020 to 2022). Concerning this clone itself: This receptor's antigen is unknown. The input lacks base qualities; no much larger clone sits a single base away.

Library preparation used the immunoSEQ multiplex PCR assay. TCRdb holds this immuneACCESS table with in-frame rearrangements only. Some clones are missing; in checked studies, unresolved V genes explain under half, and the rest has no known cause. The sample profile shows 130,000 or so clones; over 75% of them were found once. About 3% of the sample is held by the ten biggest clonotypes. The sequenced sample was blood. The source is a man between 60 and 75 years old in good health.

CDR3 reads: CASSQPPGTGPLGYTF. The DNA reads TGTGCCAGCAGCCAGCCCCCCGGGACAGGTCCCCTTGGCTACACCTTC. The rearrangement joined TRBV3-1 (or the pseudogene TRBV3-2) to TRBJ1-2; TRBD1 fits 8 bases in the junction. The CDR3 has 16 amino acids, counting the end cysteine and phenylalanine. Just the 48-base CDR3 DNA is kept, in frame starting at base 1. Trimming takes 3 bases off V and 7 bases off J; junction bases not matched to a gene: 13. The CDR1 and CDR2 encoded by the germline V gene (reference sequence) are LGHDT and YNNKEL.